The TCR beta chain under discussion was sequenced for a study of identical twins. Germline CDR1 reads SGHRS; CDR2 reads YFSETQ. Between the trimmed V and J ends, which lost 1 base and 2 bases, there was a span of 8 bases. The CDR3 has 14 amino acids. Only a few counts were recorded for this clonotype. cDNA carried unique molecular identifiers, and a universal primer site was added by template switching. In TCRdb, the 5' RACE reads were re-called with MiXCR into one record per CDR3 protein. Of around 500,000 distinct CDR3 sequences listed, 13% to 15% are singletons. All donors were healthy Caucasians. These data also featured in a second study, about yellow fever vaccine responses in identical twins. This second report adds: Reports say the vaccine T cell response in twins looked partly convergent and partly personalized.

J is TRBJ2-3 and V is TRBV5-1; weak D call: TRBD1 (5 bases). Source material: CD4+ T cells sorted from blood. The clonotype comes from a woman between 18 and 29 years old in good health. In nucleotides, the CDR3 is TGCGCCAGCAGCTTGAGACAGAACACAGATACGCAGTATTTT. Translating it yields CASSLRQNTDTQYF.